The present T cell receptor beta chain was sequenced within a study of identifying expanded T cells in peripheral blood. Findings and caveats of the study: Technical replicates showed roughly 1.2 changed clones; roughly two weeks roughly 15; four weeks 19. Variance in clone template counts between roughly two-week samples significantly increased with total template count across all healthy donors.

For this clone: What it binds is not known.

The CDR3 extends over 13 amino acids. From germline, CDR1 is SNHLY and CDR2 FYNNEI. Repertoires were generated with immunoSEQ multiplex PCR, while TCRdb's copy carries only in-frame clones and drops some. The table includes over 100,000 clones, less than 90% detected once. No infections or other immune events were documented during collection. Sequencing used blood. The V and J genes are TRBV2 and TRBJ1-3, with D unresolved. The clonotype originates from a person aged 18 to 75 in good health. The CDR3 is CARARGSGNTIYF. In DNA, the CDR3 is TGTGCTAGGGCTAGAGGATCCGGAAACACCATATATTTT.